This T cell receptor beta chain was profiled in a study of OX40 agonist ivuxolimab in advanced cancers. Some background on the complete study: Ivuxolimab was a fully human IgG2 agonistic monoclonal antibody targeting the costimulatory receptor OX40 (CD134). Intravenous ivuxolimab was administered to patients every 2 weeks at six dose levels: 0.01, 0.1, 0.3, 1.5, 3 and 10 mg/kg. The monotherapy dose-escalation portion (N ≈ 56 patients) of the phase I ivuxolimab trial is reported in the paper. Patients were allowed to have had prior anti-PD-1, anti-PD-L1 or anti-CTLA-4 therapy, and approximately 40% of the dose-escalation patients had previously received checkpoint inhibitors. In the dose-escalation cohort, 65% to 90% of patients were male, and the mean age was approximately 60 years, with a range of roughly 23 to 85. Among the 52 dose-escalation patients, approximately 20 had hepatocellular carcinoma, some 15 melanoma, 9 renal cell carcinoma and 9 head and neck cancer. Partial responses were achieved by three dose-escalation patients, of whom one had hepatocellular carcinoma and two had cutaneous melanoma. Peripheral TCRbeta sequencing aimed to test whether ivuxolimab altered TCR sequence diversity and caused clonal T-cell expansion.

With regard to this clone: The specificity of this receptor is unknown. Base qualities are not at hand, and no much larger clone is one base apart.

The junction carries 8 bases between V and J, which are trimmed by 3 bases and 2 bases respectively. The cysteine opens and the phenylalanine closes a CDR3 of 14 amino acids. Kept here is only the CDR3 DNA, which spans 42 bases and is read in frame from base 1. CDR1 and CDR2 (LNHDA, SQIVND) derive from the germline V gene (reference sequence). Genomic DNA was isolated from the sorted cells so that the TCRbeta CDR3 region could be sequenced. The immunoSEQ Assay was used for sequencing of TCRbeta CDR3 regions. Entries here come from immuneACCESS through TCRdb and include only in-frame sequences with V and J called. Some clones fail to appear in such tables; in the studies checked, an unresolved V gene covers under half of the shortfall, and the cause of the remainder is unknown. The sample records 35,000 to 55,000 clones, about four fifths of which are singletons. The top ten clones comprise under 11% of the sample.

Patients with a history of autoimmune disease or receiving systemic immunosuppression were excluded from the trial. Peripheral blood for TCR sequencing was collected from all dose cohorts at baseline, on cycle 4 day 1, and on cycle 7 day 1. Samples came from an open-label, multicenter, first-in-human phase I dose-escalation trial of ivuxolimab. Adults with locally advanced or metastatic melanoma, renal cell carcinoma, hepatocellular carcinoma or head and neck squamous cell carcinoma were enrolled in the trial. CD4+ and CD8+ T cells were sorted separately from peripheral blood before TCR sequencing. What the work shows at the level of the full study, not this receptor alone: In partial responders in the 0.1-3.0 mg/kg groups, normalized peripheral clonal expansion was found to be among the lowest, especially among CD8+ T cells. After ivuxolimab, more expanded clones were found on average in CD8+ T cells than in CD4+ T cells. At doses of 0.1 to 3.0 mg/kg, clonal expansion of both CD4+ and CD8+ T cells in blood was seen between baseline and week 6. Low levels of normalized T-cell clonal expansion were also seen in some patients who did not respond. The antigen specificity of the peripheral T cells that underwent clonal expansion was not determined.

The sequence links TRBV19 to TRBJ1-5; a tentative D call is TRBD1 (5 bases match). The TCR was taken from an adult with an advanced solid tumor such as melanoma, head and neck, liver or kidney cancer. The source was CD4+ or CD8+ T cells sorted from blood, collected in a trial of the OX40 agonist ivuxolimab. This receptor has the CDR3 CASSIMTGNQPQHF. The nucleotide sequence reads as follows: TGTGCCAGTAGTATTATGACAGGCAATCAGCCCCAGCATTTT.